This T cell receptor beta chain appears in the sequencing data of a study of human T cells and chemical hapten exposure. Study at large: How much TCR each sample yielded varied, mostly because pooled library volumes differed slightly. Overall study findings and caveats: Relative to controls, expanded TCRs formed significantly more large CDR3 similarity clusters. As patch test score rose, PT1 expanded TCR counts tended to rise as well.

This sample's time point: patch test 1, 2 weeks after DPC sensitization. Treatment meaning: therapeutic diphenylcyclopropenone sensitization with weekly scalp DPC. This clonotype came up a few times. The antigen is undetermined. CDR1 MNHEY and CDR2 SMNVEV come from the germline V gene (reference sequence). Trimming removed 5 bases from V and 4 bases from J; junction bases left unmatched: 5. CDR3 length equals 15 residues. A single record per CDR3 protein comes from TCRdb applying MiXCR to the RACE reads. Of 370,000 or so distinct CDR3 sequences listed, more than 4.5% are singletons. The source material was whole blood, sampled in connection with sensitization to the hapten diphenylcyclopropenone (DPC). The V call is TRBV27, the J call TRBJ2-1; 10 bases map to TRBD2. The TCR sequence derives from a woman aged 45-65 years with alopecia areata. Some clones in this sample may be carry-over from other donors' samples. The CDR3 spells CASSNGLAEYNEQFF. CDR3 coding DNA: TGTGCCAGCAGTAACGGACTAGCGGAATACAATGAGCAGTTCTTC.